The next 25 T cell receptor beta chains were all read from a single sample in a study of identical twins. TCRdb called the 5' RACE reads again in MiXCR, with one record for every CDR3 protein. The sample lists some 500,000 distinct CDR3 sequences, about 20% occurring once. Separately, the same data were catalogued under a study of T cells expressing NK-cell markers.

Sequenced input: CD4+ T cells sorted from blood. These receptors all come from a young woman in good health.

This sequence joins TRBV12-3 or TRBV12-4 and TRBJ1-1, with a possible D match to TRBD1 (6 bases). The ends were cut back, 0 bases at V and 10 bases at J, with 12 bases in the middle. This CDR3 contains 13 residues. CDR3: CASSLAPGGRAFF. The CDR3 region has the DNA TGTGCCAGCAGTTTAGCCCCGGGGGGGCGAGCTTTCTTT.

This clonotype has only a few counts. This CDR3 is CSASSQKGDEQYF. CDR3 coding DNA: TGCAGTGCTAGCTCCCAGAAAGGCGACGAGCAGTACTTC. The chain has TRBV20-1 and TRBJ2-7; no definite D call. This CDR3 has 13 amino acids. With 3 bases removed from V and 5 bases from J, the gap between germline ends came to 14 bases. Germline V gene lookup returns CDR1 DFQATT and CDR2 SNEGSKA (reference sequence).

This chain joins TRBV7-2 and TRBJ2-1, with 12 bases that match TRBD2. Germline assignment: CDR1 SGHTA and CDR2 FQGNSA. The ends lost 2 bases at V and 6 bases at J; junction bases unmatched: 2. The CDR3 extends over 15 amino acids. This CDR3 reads CASSLSGLAGNEQFF. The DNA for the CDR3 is TGTGCCAGCAGCTTATCGGGACTAGCGGGCAATGAGCAGTTCTTC.

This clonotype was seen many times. The CDR3 is CRISSSANYNEQFF. CDR3 DNA sequence: TGCAGGATCTCCTCTAGCGCCAACTACAATGAGCAGTTCTTC. The rearrangement joins TRBV20-1 to TRBJ2-1, with TRBD2 as a possible D gene (6 bases). In germline, CDR1 is DFQATT, CDR2 SNEGSKA (reference sequence). CDR3 length equals 14 residues.

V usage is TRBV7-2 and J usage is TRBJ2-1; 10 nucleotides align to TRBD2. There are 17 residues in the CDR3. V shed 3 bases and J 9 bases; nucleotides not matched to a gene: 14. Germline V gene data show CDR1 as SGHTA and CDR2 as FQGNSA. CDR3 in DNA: TGTGCCAGCAGCTTCGTAGCTAGCGGGGGCCGGGCCGGTGAGCAGTTCTTC. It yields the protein CASSFVASGGRAGEQFF. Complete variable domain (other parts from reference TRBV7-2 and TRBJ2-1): GAGVSQSPSNKVTEKGKDVELRCDPISGHTALYWYRQSLGQGLEFLIYFQGNSAPDKSGLPSDRFSAERTGGSVSTLTIQRTQQEDSAVYLCASSFVASGGRAGEQFFGPGTRLTVL.

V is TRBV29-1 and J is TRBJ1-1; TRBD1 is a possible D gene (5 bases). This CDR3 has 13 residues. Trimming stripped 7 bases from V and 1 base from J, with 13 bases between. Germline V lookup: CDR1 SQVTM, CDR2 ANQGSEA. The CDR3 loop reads CSAGWGGNTEAFF. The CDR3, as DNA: TGCAGCGCTGGTTGGGGGGGGAACACTGAAGCTTTCTTT.

This CDR3 reads CSAGGNAFDTQYF. CDR3 coding DNA: TGCAGTGCTGGGGGAAATGCGTTTGATACGCAGTATTTT. The chain uses TRBV20-1 and TRBJ2-3; D assignment may be TRBD1 or TRBD2 (5 bases each). Trimming cost V 5 bases and J 6 bases, with 15 bases left between them. CDR3 length: 13 residues. The germline V gene has CDR1 DFQATT and CDR2 SNEGSKA (reference sequence).

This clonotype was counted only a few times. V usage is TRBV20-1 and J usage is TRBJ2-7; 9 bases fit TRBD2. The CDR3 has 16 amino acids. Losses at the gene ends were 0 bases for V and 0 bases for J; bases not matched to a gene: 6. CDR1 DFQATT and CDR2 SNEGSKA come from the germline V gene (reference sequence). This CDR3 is CSARDVTSGFSYEQYF. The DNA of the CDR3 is TGCAGTGCTAGAGATGTTACTAGCGGGTTCTCCTACGAGCAGTACTTC.

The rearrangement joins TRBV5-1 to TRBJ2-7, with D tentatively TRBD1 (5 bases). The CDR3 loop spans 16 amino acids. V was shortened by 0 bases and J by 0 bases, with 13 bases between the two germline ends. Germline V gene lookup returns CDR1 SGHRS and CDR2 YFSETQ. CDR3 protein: CASSLGHRTLSYEQYF. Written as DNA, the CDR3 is TGCGCCAGCAGCTTGGGACACAGGACGCTCTCCTACGAGCAGTACTTC.

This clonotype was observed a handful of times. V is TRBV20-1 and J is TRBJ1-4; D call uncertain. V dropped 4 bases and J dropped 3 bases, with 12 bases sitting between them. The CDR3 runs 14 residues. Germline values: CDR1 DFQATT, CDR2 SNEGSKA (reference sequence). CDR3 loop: CSAIVAPANEKLFF. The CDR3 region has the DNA TGCAGTGCTATTGTCGCCCCGGCTAATGAAAAACTGTTTTTT.

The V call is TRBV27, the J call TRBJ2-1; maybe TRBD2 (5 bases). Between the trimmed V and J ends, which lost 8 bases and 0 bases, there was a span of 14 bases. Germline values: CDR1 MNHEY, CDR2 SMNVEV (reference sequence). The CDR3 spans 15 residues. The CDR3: CASGLVGSSYNEQFF. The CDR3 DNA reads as TGTGCCAGCGGACTGGTGGGGAGCTCCTACAATGAGCAGTTCTTC.

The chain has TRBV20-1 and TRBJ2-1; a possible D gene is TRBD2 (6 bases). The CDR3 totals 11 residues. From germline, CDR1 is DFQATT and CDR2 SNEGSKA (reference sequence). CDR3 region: CRGLSGNEQFF. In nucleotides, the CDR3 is TGCAGGGGACTTAGCGGAAATGAGCAGTTCTTC.

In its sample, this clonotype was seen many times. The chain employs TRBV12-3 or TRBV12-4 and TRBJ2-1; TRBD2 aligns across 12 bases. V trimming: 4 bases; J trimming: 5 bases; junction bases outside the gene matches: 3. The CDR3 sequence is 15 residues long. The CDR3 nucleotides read TGTGCCAGCAGTTGGACTAGCGGGGCCAACAATGAGCAGTTCTTC. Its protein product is CASSWTSGANNEQFF.

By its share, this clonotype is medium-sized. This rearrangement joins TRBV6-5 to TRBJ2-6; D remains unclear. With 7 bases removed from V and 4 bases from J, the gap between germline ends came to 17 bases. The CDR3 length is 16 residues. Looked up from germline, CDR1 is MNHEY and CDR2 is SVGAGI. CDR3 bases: TGTGCCAGCAAAACGGCAGGCGATGCGGGGGCCAACGTCCTGACTTTC. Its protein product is CASKTAGDAGANVLTF.

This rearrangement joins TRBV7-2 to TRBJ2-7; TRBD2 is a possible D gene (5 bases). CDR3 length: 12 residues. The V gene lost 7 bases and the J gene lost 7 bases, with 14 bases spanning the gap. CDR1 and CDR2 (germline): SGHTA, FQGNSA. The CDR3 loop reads CASTTSITEQYF. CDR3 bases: TGTGCCAGCACCACTAGTATCACAGAGCAGTACTTC.

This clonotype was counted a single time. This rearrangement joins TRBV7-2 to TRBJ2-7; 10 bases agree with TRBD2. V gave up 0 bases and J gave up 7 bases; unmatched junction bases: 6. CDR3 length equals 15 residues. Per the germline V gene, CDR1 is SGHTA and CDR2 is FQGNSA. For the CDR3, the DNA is TGTGCCAGCAGCTTAGCGACTAGCGGGCCGGGGGAGCAGTACTTC. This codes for CASSLATSGPGEQYF. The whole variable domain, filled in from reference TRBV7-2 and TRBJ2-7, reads GAGVSQSPSNKVTEKGKDVELRCDPISGHTALYWYRQSLGQGLEFLIYFQGNSAPDKSGLPSDRFSAERTGGSVSTLTIQRTQQEDSAVYLCASSLATSGPGEQYFGPGTRLTVT.

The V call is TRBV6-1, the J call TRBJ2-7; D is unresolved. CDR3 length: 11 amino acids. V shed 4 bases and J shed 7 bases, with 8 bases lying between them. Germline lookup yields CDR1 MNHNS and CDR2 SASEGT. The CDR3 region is CASSAYFEQYF. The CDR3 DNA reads TGTGCCAGCAGTGCATACTTTGAGCAGTACTTC.

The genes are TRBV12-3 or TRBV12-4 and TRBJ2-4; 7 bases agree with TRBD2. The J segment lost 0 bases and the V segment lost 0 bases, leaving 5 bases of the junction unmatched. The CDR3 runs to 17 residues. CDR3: CASSLARGLLAKNIQYF. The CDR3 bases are TGTGCCAGCAGTTTAGCACGGGGACTACTAGCCAAAAACATTCAGTACTTC.

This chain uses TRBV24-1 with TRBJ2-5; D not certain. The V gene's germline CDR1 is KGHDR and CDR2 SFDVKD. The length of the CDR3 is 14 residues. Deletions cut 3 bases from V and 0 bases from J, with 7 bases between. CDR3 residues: CATSDTRDQETQYF. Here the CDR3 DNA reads TGTGCCACCAGTGATACCCGGGACCAAGAGACCCAGTACTTC.

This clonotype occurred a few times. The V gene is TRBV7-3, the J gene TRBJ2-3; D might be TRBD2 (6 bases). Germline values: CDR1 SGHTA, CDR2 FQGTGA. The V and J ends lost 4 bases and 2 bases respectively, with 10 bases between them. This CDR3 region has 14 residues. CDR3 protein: CASSSGGYTDTQYF. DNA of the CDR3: TGTGCCAGCAGCTCTGGAGGGTACACAGATACGCAGTATTTT.

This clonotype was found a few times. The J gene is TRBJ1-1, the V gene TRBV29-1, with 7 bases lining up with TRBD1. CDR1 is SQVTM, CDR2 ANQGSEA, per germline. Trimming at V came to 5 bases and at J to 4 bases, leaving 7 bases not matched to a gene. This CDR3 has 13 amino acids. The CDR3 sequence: CSVLTGRSTEAFF. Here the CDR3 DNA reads TGCAGCGTTTTGACAGGGAGAAGCACTGAAGCTTTCTTT.

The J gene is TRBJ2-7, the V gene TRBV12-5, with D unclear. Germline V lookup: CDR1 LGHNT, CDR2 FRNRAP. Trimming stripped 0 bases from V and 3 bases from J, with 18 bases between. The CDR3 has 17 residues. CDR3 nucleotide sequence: TGTGCTAGTGGTTTGGTACCCGGCACAAGGGTGGTCTACGAGCAGTACTTC. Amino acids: CASGLVPGTRVVYEQYF.

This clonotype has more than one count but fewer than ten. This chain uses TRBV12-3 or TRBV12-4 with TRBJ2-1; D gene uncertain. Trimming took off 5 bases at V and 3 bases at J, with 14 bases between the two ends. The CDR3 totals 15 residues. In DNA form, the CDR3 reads TGTGCCAGCAGTCCGGGTCAAGGGAACTACAATGAGCAGTTCTTC. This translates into CASSPGQGNYNEQFF.

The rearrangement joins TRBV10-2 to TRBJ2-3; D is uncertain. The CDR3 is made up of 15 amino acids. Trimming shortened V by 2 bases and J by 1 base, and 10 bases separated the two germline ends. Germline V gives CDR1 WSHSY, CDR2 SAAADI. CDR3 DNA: TGCGCCAGCAGTGAGATTGGGCGAGGCACAGATACGCAGTATTTT. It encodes CASSEIGRGTDTQYF.

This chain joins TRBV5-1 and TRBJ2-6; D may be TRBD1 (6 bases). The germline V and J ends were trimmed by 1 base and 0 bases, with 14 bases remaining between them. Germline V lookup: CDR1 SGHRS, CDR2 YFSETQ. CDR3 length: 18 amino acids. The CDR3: CASSLNPTGSSGANVLTF. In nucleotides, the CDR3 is TGCGCCAGCAGCTTGAATCCGACAGGTAGCTCTGGGGCCAACGTCCTGACTTTC.